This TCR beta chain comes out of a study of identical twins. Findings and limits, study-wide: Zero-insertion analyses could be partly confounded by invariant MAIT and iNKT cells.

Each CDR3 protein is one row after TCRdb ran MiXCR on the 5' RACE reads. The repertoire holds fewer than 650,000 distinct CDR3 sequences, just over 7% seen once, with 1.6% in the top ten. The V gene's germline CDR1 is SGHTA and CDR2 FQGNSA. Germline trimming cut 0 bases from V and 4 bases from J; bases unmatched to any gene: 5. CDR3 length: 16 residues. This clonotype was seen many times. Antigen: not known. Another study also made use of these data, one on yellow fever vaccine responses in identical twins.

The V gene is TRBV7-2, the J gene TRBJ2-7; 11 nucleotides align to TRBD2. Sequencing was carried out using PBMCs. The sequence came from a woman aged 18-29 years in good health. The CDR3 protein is CASSLAPGTSGYEQYF. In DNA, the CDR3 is TGTGCCAGCAGCTTAGCCCCCGGGACTAGCGGTTACGAGCAGTACTTC.